This TCR beta chain was sequenced in a study of blood T cell repertoires in COVID-19. Looking at the study overall: Samples taken during acute and convalescent COVID-19 were collected in the United States, Italy and Spain. From T cells, B-cell-depleted T cells, or PBMCs came the material, which was cDNA or gDNA.

This clone came up a few times. Per the germline V gene, CDR1 is GTSNPN and CDR2 is SVGIG (reference sequence). Trimming at V came to 1 base and at J to 5 bases, leaving 8 bases not matched to a gene. The CDR3 consists of 15 residues. Original handling: Reference gene primer amplification in the assay estimated nucleated cell counts. The table came from immunoSEQ multiplex PCR; TCRdb's copy has only in-frame clones and leaves some out. Clone size and V and J calls were adopted from that table, with D and trimming inferred from the DNA. The repertoire holds some 31,000 clones, with 77% as singletons. Sequences were obtained from peripheral blood. The genes are TRBV30 and TRBJ1-5; 7 bases align to TRBD1. The TCR sequence derives from a woman aged 70 to 79 with active or convalescent COVID-19. The CDR3 nucleotides read TGTGCCTGGAGTGGGCAGCAGGGGGACTATCAGCCCCAGCATTTT. This sequence encodes CAWSGQQGDYQPQHF.